This passage covers 17 T cell receptor beta chains from one sample sequenced in a study of siplizumab effects on memory and regulatory T cells. The method was immunoSEQ multiplex PCR; TCRdb's version includes in-frame clones alone and lacks a portion of them. The sample shows around 82,000 clones, around 93% of them seen only once. Source material: CD8+ T cells sorted from blood. Receptors originate from a human donor in good health.

As for this clone: The same CDR3 also results from other DNA sequences found in this sample. The chain combines TRBV7-9 with TRBJ2-5; the match to TRBD1 covers 7 bases. Germline V gene sequence: CDR1 SEHNR, CDR2 FQNEAQ (reference sequence). The CDR3 sequence is 15 residues long. J gave up 1 base and V 4 bases, and 6 bases lay outside the gene matches. The CDR3 sequence: CASSSRTGLQETQYF. The DNA for the CDR3 is TGTGCCAGCAGCTCCCGGACAGGCCTCCAAGAGACCCAGTACTTC.

The chain has TRBV5-1 and TRBJ2-7; D remains unclear. Germline CDR1 and CDR2: SGHRS and YFSETQ. V lost 1 base to trimming and J lost 6 bases, with 8 bases between them. CDR3 length equals 12 residues. CDR3 in amino acids: CASSLYKGEQYF. The CDR3 DNA follows: TGCGCCAGCAGCTTGTACAAGGGCGAGCAGTACTTC.

V is TRBV9 and J is TRBJ2-1; 9 bases are a match to TRBD2. The CDR3 is made up of 16 amino acids. The ends lost 3 bases at V and 4 bases at J; junction bases unmatched: 8. Germline CDR1 and CDR2: SGDLS and YYNGEE. CDR3 protein: CASSDLAGDIYNEQFF. For the CDR3, the DNA is TGTGCCAGCAGCGATTTAGCGGGGGATATATACAATGAGCAGTTCTTC.

This sequence joins TRBV28 and TRBJ1-1; no reliable D call. CDR3 length: 13 residues. Germline assignment: CDR1 MDHEN and CDR2 SYDVKM. V was pared by 3 bases and J by 11 bases, with 16 bases between. CDR3 in amino acids: CASSFRGSHSAFF. Written as DNA, the CDR3 is TGTGCCAGCAGTTTCCGGGGTAGTCACTCGGCTTTCTTT.

The chain combines TRBV7-9 with TRBJ2-1, with 7 bases matching TRBD2. Germline loops: CDR1 SEHNR, CDR2 FQNEAQ (reference sequence). The CDR3 extends over 17 amino acids. V dropped 7 bases and J dropped 8; count of bases not matched to a gene: 20. CDR3 DNA: TGTGCCAGCACCACCCGGTGGGAGCGGGGCCCCCCCGATGAGCAGTTCTTC. The encoded protein is CASTTRWERGPPDEQFF.

Comment on this clone: One end of the junction varies from germline; a read error may be responsible. The chain couples TRBV30 to TRBJ1-4; D is perhaps TRBD1 (5 bases). Germline assignment: CDR1 GTSNPN and CDR2 SVGIG (reference sequence). The CDR3 has 13 residues. Here the CDR3 DNA reads TGTGCCCGGAGTCGGAAGGGGATTGAAAAACTGTTTTTT. Residues: CARSRKGIEKLFF.

The rearrangement joins TRBV7-7 to TRBJ2-7, with D possibly matching TRBD1 (5 bases). V was pared by 1 base and J by 6 bases, with 10 bases between. This CDR3 spans 13 amino acids. Germline V gene sequence: CDR1 SSHAT, CDR2 FNYEAQ (reference sequence). The CDR3 region is CASSLVQGSEQYF. In DNA form, the CDR3 reads TGTGCCAGCAGCTTAGTGCAGGGTTCCGAGCAGTACTTC.

This sequence joins TRBV28 and TRBJ1-1; 7 bases agree with TRBD1. The CDR3 totals 17 residues. Germline CDR1 reads MDHEN; CDR2 reads SYDVKM. After removal of 5 bases from V and 4 bases from J, the junction contained 16 bases not matched to a gene. The CDR3 sequence is CASSPHGIARGGTEAFF. DNA for the CDR3: TGTGCCAGCAGTCCCCACGGGATCGCCAGGGGGGGCACTGAAGCTTTCTTT.

V is TRBV7-7 and J is TRBJ1-3; D is unclear. Trimming pared 1 base from V and 3 bases from J, leaving 4 bases between. The CDR3 is 13 amino acids. The germline V gene has CDR1 SSHAT and CDR2 FNYEAQ (reference sequence). The CDR3 here is CASSLDHGNTIYF. Here the CDR3 DNA reads TGTGCCAGCAGCTTAGACCATGGAAACACCATATATTTT.

The chain carries TRBV7-8 and TRBJ2-5, with a tentative D call TRBD1 (5 bases). The CDR3 totals 18 residues. Deletions cut 5 bases from V and 3 bases from J, with 25 bases between. Germline V gives CDR1 SGHVS, CDR2 FQNEAQ. CDR3 coding DNA: TGTGCCAGCAGCCCCCCACCCGAGACAGAGCTTCGAGAAGAGACCCAGTACTTC. The encoded protein is CASSPPPETELREETQYF.

The chain joins TRBV9 to TRBJ1-3; no clear D gene. The CDR3 is 14 residues long. Per the germline V gene, CDR1 is SGDLS and CDR2 is YYNGEE. Trimming left V 3 bases short and J 0 bases short, with 7 bases between. CDR3 sequence reads: CASSGGNSGNTIYF. CDR3 bases: TGTGCCAGCAGCGGTGGGAACTCTGGAAACACCATATATTTT.

The chain carries TRBV5-1 and TRBJ2-5, with TRBD1 matching over 8 bases. V shed 7 bases, J shed 5 bases, and the junction held 16 bases outside the gene matches. Germline values: CDR1 SGHRS, CDR2 YFSETQ. This CDR3 spans 16 amino acids. CDR3 in amino acids: CASYQGASGAGETQYF. CDR3 coding DNA: TGCGCCAGCTACCAGGGGGCGAGTGGCGCGGGGGAGACCCAGTACTTC.

V is TRBV9 and J is TRBJ2-3; D unresolved. V dropped 3 bases and J dropped 2 bases, with 7 bases sitting between them. CDR1 is SGDLS and CDR2 is YYNGEE in the germline V gene. The CDR3 consists of 13 residues. CDR3 sequence: CASSGTYTDTQYF. The CDR3 coding sequence is TGTGCCAGCAGCGGAACGTACACAGATACGCAGTATTTT.

The chain employs TRBV6-7 and TRBJ2-7, with D hard to call. TRBV6-7 is assigned to the ORF class and has an uncertain function. The CDR3 has 12 amino acids. V dropped 9 bases and J dropped 2 bases, with 11 bases sitting between them. This CDR3 is CASFTPTYEQYF. CDR3 sequence (DNA): TGTGCCAGTTTCACACCAACCTACGAGCAGTACTTC.

V is TRBV15 and J is TRBJ1-6; no clear D gene. V shed 3 bases and J shed 7 bases, with 13 bases lying between them. Germline V gene data show CDR1 as LNHNV and CDR2 as YYDKDF (reference sequence). This CDR3 region has 15 residues. This CDR3 reads CATSSPLQPNSPLHF. The CDR3 DNA follows: TGTGCCACCAGCAGCCCTCTGCAGCCCAATTCACCCCTCCACTTT.

The chain combines TRBV12-5 with TRBJ1-2, with unresolved D. The CDR3 covers 12 residues. V lost 7 bases and J 2 bases, leaving 8 bases between the germline ends. Per the germline V gene, CDR1 is LGHNT and CDR2 is FRNRAP. This CDR3 is CASAESNYGYTF. Here the CDR3 DNA reads TGTGCTAGTGCCGAATCGAACTATGGCTACACCTTC.

This clone was seen only once. The chain is built from TRBV19 and TRBJ1-5; D is undetermined. Germline CDR1 is LNHDA and CDR2 is SQIVND (reference sequence). The V end was cut by 5 bases, the J end by 0 bases, with 11 bases between. This CDR3 region has 15 residues. In DNA form, the CDR3 reads TGTGCCAGTAGTTGGGAGTTATATAGCAATCAGCCCCAGCATTTT. Its translation: CASSWELYSNQPQHF.